A single sample is the source of the 19 T cell receptor beta chains below, sequenced in a study of cytomegalovirus exposure and HLA in healthy donors. Primers: 60 Vbeta forward and 13 Jbeta reverse. Only in-frame clones appear in the TCRdb table, and some are missing; sequencing was by immunoSEQ multiplex PCR. The sample includes about 170,000 clones, approximately 84% seen only once; the top ten take around 4.9%. Sequencing was carried out using PBMCs. The receptor source for this set is a girl between 5 and 17 years old in good health and CMV-seropositive.

V gene TRBV2 combines with J gene TRBJ1-2; D remains unclear. Per the germline V gene, CDR1 is SNHLY and CDR2 is FYNNEI. The CDR3 sequence is 15 residues long. Trimming stripped 0 bases from V and 0 bases from J, with 8 bases between. For the CDR3, the DNA is TGTGCCAGCAGTGAAGCAGGGAGTCCTAACTATGGCTACACCTTC. Amino acid sequence: CASSEAGSPNYGYTF.

The rearrangement joins TRBV5-1 to TRBJ1-6; TRBD1 agrees at 9 bases. This CDR3 contains 15 residues. The trim removed 3 bases at V and 5 bases at J, leaving 3 bases unmatched. Germline V gene lookup returns CDR1 SGHRS and CDR2 YFSETQ. DNA of the CDR3: TGCGCCAGCAGCTCCGACAGGGGGAATAATTCACCCCTCCACTTT. This gives the protein CASSSDRGNNSPLHF.

The chain combines TRBV6-1 with TRBJ1-2; 7 nucleotides line up with TRBD1. This CDR3 has 15 amino acids. The germline gives CDR1 MNHNS, CDR2 SASEGT. V dropped 6 bases and J dropped 5; count of bases not matched to a gene: 12. The CDR3 loop is CASSNRQGGKYGYTF. The CDR3 nucleotides read TGTGCCAGCAGCAATCGACAGGGCGGGAAGTATGGCTACACCTTC.

In this sample, this clone turned up once. The chain links TRBV30 to TRBJ1-5, with a tentative D call TRBD1 (5 bases). V lost 0 bases and J 4 bases, leaving 16 bases between the germline ends. From germline, CDR1 is GTSNPN and CDR2 SVGIG (reference sequence). The CDR3 spans 16 residues. This CDR3 reads CAWSVSGGRGNQPQHF. CDR3 bases: TGTGCCTGGAGTGTATCGGGGGGAAGAGGGAATCAGCCCCAGCATTTT. Complete variable domain (other parts from reference TRBV30 and TRBJ1-5): SQTIHQWPATLVQPVGSPLSLECTVEGTSNPNLYWYRQAAGRGLQLLFYSVGIGQISSEVPQNLSASRPQDRQFILSSKKLLLSDSGFYLCAWSVSGGRGNQPQHFGDGTRLSIL.

The chain recombines TRBV29-1 with TRBJ2-5, with 12 positions matching TRBD2. The CDR3 runs to 16 residues. V lost 6 bases to trimming and J lost 5 bases; unmatched junction nucleotides: 13. Germline V gene data show CDR1 as SQVTM and CDR2 as ANQGSEA. The CDR3 sequence: CSVTPTSGGPWETQYF. DNA of the CDR3: TGCAGCGTCACCCCCACTAGCGGGGGGCCGTGGGAGACCCAGTACTTC.

V usage is TRBV30 and J usage is TRBJ1-5, with 9 nucleotides matching TRBD1. The germline V gene has CDR1 GTSNPN and CDR2 SVGIG (reference sequence). V shed 5 bases and J 4 bases; nucleotides not matched to a gene: 3. This CDR3 contains 13 residues. The CDR3 nucleotides are TGTGCCTGGCAGGACAGGGGTAATCAGCCCCAGCATTTT. Protein sequence: CAWQDRGNQPQHF.

This clone came up a few times. CDR3 sequence reads: CASSSGFVNTEAFF. The CDR3 nucleotides are TGTGCCAGCAGTTCAGGGTTCGTGAACACTGAAGCTTTCTTT. This chain links TRBV28 with TRBJ1-1, with a possible D match to TRBD1 (5 bases). Germline V gene lookup returns CDR1 MDHEN and CDR2 SYDVKM. This CDR3 contains 14 residues. V was pared by 4 bases and J by 0 bases, with 9 bases between. The full variable domain, its missing parts supplied by reference TRBV28 and TRBJ1-1, is DVKVTQSSRYLVKRTGEKVFLECVQDMDHENMFWYRQDPGLGLRLIYFSYDVKMKEKGDIPEGYSVSREKKERFSLILESASTNQTSMYLCASSSGFVNTEAFFGQGTRLTVV.

The chain has TRBV7-8 and TRBJ1-1, with 9 bases aligning to TRBD1. Germline V gene data show CDR1 as SGHVS and CDR2 as FQNEAQ. V lost 5 bases, J lost 6 bases, and 7 bases stayed unmatched. The CDR3 covers 14 residues. CDR3 coding DNA: TGTGCCAGCAGCCCAAGACAGGGGGAGTCTGAAGCTTTCTTT. Its translation: CASSPRQGESEAFF. The entire variable domain, with the rest obtained from reference TRBV7-8 and TRBJ1-1, is as follows: GAGVSQSPRYKVAKRGQDVALRCDPISGHVSLFWYQQALGQGPEFLTYFQNEAQLDKSGLPSDRFFAERPEGSVSTLKIQRTQQEDSAVYLCASSPRQGESEAFFGQGTRLTVV.

The CDR3 DNA is TGTGCCAGCAGCTTAGGGACAGGGGTGTCAGATACGCAGTATTTT. Translating gives CASSLGTGVSDTQYF. This sequence joins TRBV7-2 and TRBJ2-3; 9 bases are shared with TRBD1. V lost 1 base, J lost 4 bases, and 3 bases stayed unmatched. CDR3 length: 15 residues. Germline CDR1 and CDR2: SGHTA and FQGNSA.

This chain connects TRBV6-1 to TRBJ1-2; 7 bases line up with TRBD1. Germline CDR1 is MNHNS and CDR2 is SASEGT. With 2 bases clipped from V and 3 bases from J, the junction kept 0 bases outside the gene matches. This CDR3 is built from 13 residues. CDR3 amino acids: CASSEQGDYGYTF. CDR3 nucleotide sequence: TGTGCCAGCAGTGAACAGGGGGACTATGGCTACACCTTC.

This sequence joins TRBV5-1 and TRBJ2-2, with TRBD1 identical over 8 bases. This CDR3 is 16 amino acids long. V was pared by 2 bases and J by 5 bases, with 8 bases of the junction left unmatched. Germline V gene sequence: CDR1 SGHRS, CDR2 YFSETQ. CDR3 region: CASSFSLDRETGELFF. The CDR3 region has the DNA TGCGCCAGCAGCTTTTCGTTGGACAGGGAAACCGGGGAGCTGTTTTTT.

The chain carries TRBV4-2 and TRBJ2-7; D remains unclear. The V gene lost 0 bases and the J gene lost 4 bases, with 13 bases spanning the gap. Germline-derived CDR1 and CDR2 are LGHNA and YNFKEQ. The CDR3 is 15 amino acids. CDR3 in DNA: TGTGCCAGCAGCCAAGAGTGGCACGTGCGGTACGAGCAGTACTTC. Translating it yields CASSQEWHVRYEQYF.

This rearrangement joins TRBV30 to TRBJ1-1; TRBD1 agrees at 7 bases. The CDR3 consists of 12 residues. V shed 5 bases, J shed 2 bases, and the junction held 2 bases outside the gene matches. Germline lookup yields CDR1 GTSNPN and CDR2 SVGIG (reference sequence). CDR3 bases: TGTGCCTGGGGGACAGCAAACACTGAAGCTTTCTTT. This translates into CAWGTANTEAFF.

This clone has more than one count but fewer than ten. V gene TRBV14 combines with J gene TRBJ1-4, with 7 bases aligning to TRBD1. V lost 4 bases and J lost 5; bases outside the gene matches: 7. This CDR3 has 15 amino acids. Looked up from germline, CDR1 is SGHDN and CDR2 is FVKESK. CDR3 protein: CASSPQRGRNEKLFF. The DNA for the CDR3 is TGTGCCAGCAGCCCGCAGAGGGGGCGGAATGAAAAACTGTTTTTT. The whole variable domain, filled in from reference TRBV14 and TRBJ1-4, reads EAGVTQFPSHSVIEKGQTVTLRCDPISGHDNLYWYRRVMGKEIKFLLHFVKESKQDESGMPNNRFLAERTGGTYSTLKVQPAELEDSGVYFCASSPQRGRNEKLFFGSGTQLSVL.

V is TRBV25-1 and J is TRBJ2-3, with 7 bases lining up with TRBD1. Germline-derived CDR1 and CDR2 are MGHDK and SYGVNS. The CDR3 length is 18 residues. Trimming removed 3 bases from V and 5 bases from J; junction bases left unmatched: 17. CDR3 nucleotide sequence: TGTGCCAGCAGTGATGGGCGTAAAAAGGGGGCCGGAAAAGATACGCAGTATTTT. It specifies CASSDGRKKGAGKDTQYF.

CDR3 nucleotide sequence: TGTGCCAGCAGTTTAAGGGGCCCGGGACACAACTCCTACGAGCAGTACTTC. Residues: CASSLRGPGHNSYEQYF. The rearrangement joins TRBV27 to TRBJ2-5; the D gene is possibly TRBD1 (6 bases). The J call may be mistaken, given a closer DNA end match to TRBJ2-7. The CDR3 has 17 residues. In germline, CDR1 is MNHEY, CDR2 SMNVEV (reference sequence).

V and J are TRBV6-1 and TRBJ1-1; maybe TRBD1 (5 bases). This CDR3 is 14 amino acids long. Germline V CDR1 and CDR2: MNHNS, SASEGT. V lost 6 bases and J lost 6, with 17 bases in between. CDR3: CASRTRGEGAEAFF. The CDR3 DNA is TGTGCCAGCAGGACACGGGGGGAGGGAGCTGAAGCTTTCTTT.

V usage is TRBV6-1 and J usage is TRBJ2-7, with a tentative D call TRBD1 (5 bases). The germline V gene has CDR1 MNHNS and CDR2 SASEGT. CDR3 length: 13 amino acids. V was pared by 10 bases and J by 0 bases, with 13 bases between. The CDR3 is CATGRESSYEQYF. The CDR3 DNA sequence: TGTGCCACCGGCAGGGAAAGCTCCTACGAGCAGTACTTC.

The count of this clone is one. The chain recombines TRBV5-1 with TRBJ1-1; D unclear. Germline CDR1 reads SGHRS; CDR2 reads YFSETQ. There are 14 residues in the CDR3. The ends were cut back, 3 bases at V and 1 base at J, with 10 bases in the middle. Here the CDR3 DNA reads TGCGCCAGCAGCTCGGGGATCAGGAACACTGAAGCTTTCTTT. Encoded protein: CASSSGIRNTEAFF.